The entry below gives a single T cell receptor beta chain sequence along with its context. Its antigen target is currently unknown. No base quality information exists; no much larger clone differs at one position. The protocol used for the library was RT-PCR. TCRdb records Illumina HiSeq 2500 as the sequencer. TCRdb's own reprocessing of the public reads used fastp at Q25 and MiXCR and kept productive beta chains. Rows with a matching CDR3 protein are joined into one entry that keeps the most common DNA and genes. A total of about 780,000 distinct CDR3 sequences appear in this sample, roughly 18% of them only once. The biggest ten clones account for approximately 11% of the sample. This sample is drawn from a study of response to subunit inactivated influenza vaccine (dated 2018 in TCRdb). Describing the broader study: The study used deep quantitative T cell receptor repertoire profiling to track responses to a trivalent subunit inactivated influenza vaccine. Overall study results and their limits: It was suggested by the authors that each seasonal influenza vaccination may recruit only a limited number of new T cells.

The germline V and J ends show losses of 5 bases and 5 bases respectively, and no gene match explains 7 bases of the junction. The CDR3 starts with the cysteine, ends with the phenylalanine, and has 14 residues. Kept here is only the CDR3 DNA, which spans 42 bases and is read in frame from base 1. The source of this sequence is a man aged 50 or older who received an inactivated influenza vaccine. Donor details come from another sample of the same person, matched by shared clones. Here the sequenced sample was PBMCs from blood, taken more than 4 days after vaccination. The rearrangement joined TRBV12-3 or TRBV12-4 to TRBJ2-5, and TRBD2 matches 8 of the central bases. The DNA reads TGTGCCAGCAGTAGGAGCGGGAGCCATGAGACCCAGTACTTC. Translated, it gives CASSRSGSHETQYF.